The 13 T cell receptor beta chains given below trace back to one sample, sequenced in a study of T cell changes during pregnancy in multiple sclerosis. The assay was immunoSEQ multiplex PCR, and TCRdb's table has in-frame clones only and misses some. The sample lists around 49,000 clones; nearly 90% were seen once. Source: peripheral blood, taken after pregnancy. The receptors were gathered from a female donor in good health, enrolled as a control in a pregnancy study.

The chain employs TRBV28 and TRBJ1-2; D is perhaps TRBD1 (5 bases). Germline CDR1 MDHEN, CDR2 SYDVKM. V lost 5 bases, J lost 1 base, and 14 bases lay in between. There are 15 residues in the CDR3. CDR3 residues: CASSPRRQINYGYTF. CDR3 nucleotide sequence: TGTGCCAGCAGTCCCCGACGACAGATTAACTATGGCTACACCTTC.

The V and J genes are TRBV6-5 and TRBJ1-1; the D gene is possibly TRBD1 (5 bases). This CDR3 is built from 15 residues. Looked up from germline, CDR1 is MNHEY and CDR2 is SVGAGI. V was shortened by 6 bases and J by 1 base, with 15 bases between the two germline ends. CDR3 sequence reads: CASRPRETANTEAFF. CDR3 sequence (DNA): TGTGCCAGCAGGCCCAGGGAAACAGCGAACACTGAAGCTTTCTTT.

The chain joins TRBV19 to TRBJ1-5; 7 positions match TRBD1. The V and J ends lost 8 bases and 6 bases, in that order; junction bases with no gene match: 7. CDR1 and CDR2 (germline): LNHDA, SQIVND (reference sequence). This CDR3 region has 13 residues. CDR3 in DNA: TGTGCCAGTGGGAGACAGGGTAGTCAGCCCCAGCATTTT. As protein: CASGRQGSQPQHF.

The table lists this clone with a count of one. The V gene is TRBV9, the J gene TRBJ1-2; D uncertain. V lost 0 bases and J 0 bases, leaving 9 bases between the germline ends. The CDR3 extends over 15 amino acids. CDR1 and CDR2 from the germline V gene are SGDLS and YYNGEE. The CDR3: CASSVGAEPNYGYTF. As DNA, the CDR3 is TGTGCCAGCAGCGTAGGGGCAGAGCCTAACTATGGCTACACCTTC.

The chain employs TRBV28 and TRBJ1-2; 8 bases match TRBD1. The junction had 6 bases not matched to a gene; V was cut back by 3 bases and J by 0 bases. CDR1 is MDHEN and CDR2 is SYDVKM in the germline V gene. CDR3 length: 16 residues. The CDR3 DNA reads TGTGCCAGCAGTTTGACAGGGGATCTAGCTAACTATGGCTACACCTTC. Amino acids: CASSLTGDLANYGYTF.

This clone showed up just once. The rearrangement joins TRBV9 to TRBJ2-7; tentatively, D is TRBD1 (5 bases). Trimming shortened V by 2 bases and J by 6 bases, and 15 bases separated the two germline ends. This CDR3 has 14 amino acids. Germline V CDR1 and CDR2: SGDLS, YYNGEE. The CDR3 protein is CASSVGLRAGEQYF. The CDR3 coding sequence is TGTGCCAGCAGCGTTGGTCTCAGGGCCGGCGAGCAGTACTTC.

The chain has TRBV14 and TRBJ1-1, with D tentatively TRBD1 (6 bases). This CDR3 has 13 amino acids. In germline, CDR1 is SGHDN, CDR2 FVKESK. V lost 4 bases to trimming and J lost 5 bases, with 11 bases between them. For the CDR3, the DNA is TGTGCCAGCAGCCTAGTTAGGGGGACTGAAGCTTTCTTT. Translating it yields CASSLVRGTEAFF.

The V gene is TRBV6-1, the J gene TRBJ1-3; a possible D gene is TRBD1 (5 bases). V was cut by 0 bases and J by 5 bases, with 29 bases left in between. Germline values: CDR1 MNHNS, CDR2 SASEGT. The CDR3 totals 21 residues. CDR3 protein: CASSEAPIGHFSGVGRNTIYF. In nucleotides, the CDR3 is TGTGCCAGCAGTGAAGCGCCCATCGGACACTTCAGCGGGGTTGGAAGAAACACCATATATTTT.

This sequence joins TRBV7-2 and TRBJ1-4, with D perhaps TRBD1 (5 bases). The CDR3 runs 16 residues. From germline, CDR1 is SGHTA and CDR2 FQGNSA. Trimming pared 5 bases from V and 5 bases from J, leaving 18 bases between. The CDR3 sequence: CASSTYIQVTNEKLFF. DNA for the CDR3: TGTGCCAGCAGCACCTATATACAGGTGACGAATGAAAAACTGTTTTTT.

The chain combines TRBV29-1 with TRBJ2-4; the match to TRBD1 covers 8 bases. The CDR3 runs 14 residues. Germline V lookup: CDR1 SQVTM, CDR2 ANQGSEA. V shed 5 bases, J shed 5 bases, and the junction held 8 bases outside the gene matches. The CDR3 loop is CSVRGQGAENIQYF. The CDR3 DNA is TGCAGCGTTAGGGGCCAGGGGGCAGAAAACATTCAGTACTTC. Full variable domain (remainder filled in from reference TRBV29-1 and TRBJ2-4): SAVISQKPSRDICQRGTSLTIQCQVDSQVTMMFWYRQQPGQSLTLIATANQGSEATYESGFVIDKFPISRPNLTFSTLTVSNMSPEDSSIYLCSVRGQGAENIQYFGAGTRLSVL.

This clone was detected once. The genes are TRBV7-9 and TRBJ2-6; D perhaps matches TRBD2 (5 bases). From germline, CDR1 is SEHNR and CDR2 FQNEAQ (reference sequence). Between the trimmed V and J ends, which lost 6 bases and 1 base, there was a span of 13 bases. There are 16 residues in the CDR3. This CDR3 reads CASRKMGESGANVLTF. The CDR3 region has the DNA TGTGCCAGCAGGAAAATGGGAGAGTCTGGGGCCAACGTCCTGACTTTC.

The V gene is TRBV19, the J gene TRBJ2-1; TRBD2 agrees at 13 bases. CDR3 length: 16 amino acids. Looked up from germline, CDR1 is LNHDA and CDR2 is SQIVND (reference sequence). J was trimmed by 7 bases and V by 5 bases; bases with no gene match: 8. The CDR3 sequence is CASSPRTSGSGNEQFF. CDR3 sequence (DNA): TGTGCCAGTAGTCCTCGGACTAGCGGGAGCGGGAATGAGCAGTTCTTC.

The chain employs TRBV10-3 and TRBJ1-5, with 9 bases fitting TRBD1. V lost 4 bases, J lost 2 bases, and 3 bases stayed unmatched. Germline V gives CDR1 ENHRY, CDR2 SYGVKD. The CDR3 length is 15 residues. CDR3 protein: CAISGTGDGNQPQHF. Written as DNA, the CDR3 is TGTGCCATCAGTGGGACAGGGGACGGCAATCAGCCCCAGCATTTT.